This T cell receptor beta chain was sequenced in a study of control samples from healthy donors and cancer patients. This clone was observed once. From germline, CDR1 is SGHDT and CDR2 YYEEEE. This CDR3 is built from 14 residues. V was clipped by 4 bases and J by 2 bases, with 12 bases between them. TCRdb's copy holds only in-frame clones and misses some; the assay was immunoSEQ multiplex PCR. The sample contains 150,000 or so clones, roughly 94% of which appear only once. This chain joins TRBV5-6 and TRBJ1-2; D not resolved. The clonotype originates from a man aged 55 to 69 with colorectal cancer. Material for sequencing was PBMCs. The CDR3 nucleotides are TGTGCCAGCAGCCCCCCCTCGGGGAACTATGGCTACACCTTC. It translates to CASSPPSGNYGYTF.